This TCR beta chain was recorded in a study of OX40 agonist ivuxolimab in advanced cancers. Study-wide context: The study enrolled dose-escalation patients with hepatocellular carcinoma, melanoma, renal cell or head and neck cancer. A history of anti-PD-1, anti-PD-L1 or anti-CTLA-4 therapy was acceptable, and over 35% had some.

Sequencing used immunoSEQ multiplex PCR; TCRdb keeps in-frame clones, though not all of them. Of 80,000 to 95,000 clones in the sample, more than 75% were seen once. Trimming removed 5 bases at V and 8 bases at J, with 18 bases between. The CDR3 contains 15 residues. Germline lookup yields CDR1 MDHEN and CDR2 SYDVKM. The clonotype was recovered from an adult with an advanced solid tumor such as melanoma, head and neck, liver or kidney cancer. The specimen was CD4+ or CD8+ T cells sorted from blood, collected in a trial of the OX40 agonist ivuxolimab. The V gene is TRBV28, the J gene TRBJ1-4; D unresolved. The CDR3 nucleotides are TGTGCCAGCAGTCCCCTGAGGATAATACAGGAAAAACTGTTTTTT. Residues: CASSPLRIIQEKLFF.